The 4 T cell receptor beta chains presented below share a single source sample, sequenced in a study of T cells in Graves' hyperthyroidism and ophthalmopathy. TCR beta CDR3 sequences were amplified from RNA transcripts. Researchers ran a first-round RT-PCR on the TCR CDR3 using the HTBI primer set. One entry per CDR3 protein, called by TCRdb with MiXCR from the multiplex PCR reads. The table includes 640,000 or so distinct CDR3 sequences, 13% to 15% detected once. The sample was blood. The receptors here all came from a young woman with Graves' ophthalmopathy.

Ten or more counts support this clonotype. This chain joins TRBV2 and TRBJ2-1; 7 bases align to TRBD2. CDR1 and CDR2 (germline): SNHLY, FYNNEI. The V and J ends lost 11 bases and 5 bases, in that order; junction bases with no gene match: 9. The CDR3 runs 13 residues. CDR3 loop: CAESKRENNEQFF. The CDR3 DNA sequence: TGTGCCGAATCTAAGCGGGAAAACAATGAGCAGTTCTTC.

This clonotype was observed a handful of times. CDR3 loop: CSVYTGRNIQYF. CDR3 bases: TGCAGCGTCTACACGGGAAGAAACATTCAGTACTTC. V usage is TRBV29-1 and J usage is TRBJ2-4; tentatively, D is TRBD2 (5 bases). This CDR3 contains 12 residues. The germline gives CDR1 SQVTM, CDR2 ANQGSEA. The germline V and J ends were trimmed by 6 bases and 6 bases, with 12 bases remaining between them.

This clonotype has a count of ten or more. The V call is TRBV7-3, the J call TRBJ2-1; D call uncertain. Germline values: CDR1 SGHTA, CDR2 FQGTGA. The CDR3 spans 14 residues. V lost 0 bases and J 9 bases, leaving 12 bases between the germline ends. CDR3 residues: CASSLTSERVEQFF. The CDR3 bases are TGTGCCAGCAGCTTAACATCGGAACGGGTTGAGCAGTTCTTC.

CDR3 bases: TGTGCCATCAGTGGGGTCTCTGGGGCCAACGTCCTGACTTTC. Translation: CAISGVSGANVLTF. The chain employs TRBV10-3 and TRBJ2-6; D unclear. Trimming shortened V by 4 bases and J by 0 bases, and 4 bases separated the two germline ends. Germline CDR1 is ENHRY and CDR2 is SYGVKD. The CDR3 runs 14 residues.